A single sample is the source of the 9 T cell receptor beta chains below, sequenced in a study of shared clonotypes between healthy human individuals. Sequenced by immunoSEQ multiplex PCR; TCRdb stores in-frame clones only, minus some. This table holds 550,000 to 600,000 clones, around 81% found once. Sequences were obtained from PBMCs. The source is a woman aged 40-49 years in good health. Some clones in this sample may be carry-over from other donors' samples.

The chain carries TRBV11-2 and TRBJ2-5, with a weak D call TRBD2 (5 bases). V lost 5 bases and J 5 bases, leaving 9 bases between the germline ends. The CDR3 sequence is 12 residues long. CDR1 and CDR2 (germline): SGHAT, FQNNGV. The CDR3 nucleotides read TGTGCCAGCAGCCCCGGGGAGGAGACCCAGTACTTC. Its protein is CASSPGEETQYF.

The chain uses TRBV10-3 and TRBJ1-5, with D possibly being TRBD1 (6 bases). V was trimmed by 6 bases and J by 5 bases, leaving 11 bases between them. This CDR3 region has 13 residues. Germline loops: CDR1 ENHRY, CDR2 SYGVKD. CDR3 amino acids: CAIRDSLDQPQHF. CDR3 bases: TGTGCCATCAGGGACAGCCTAGATCAGCCCCAGCATTTT.

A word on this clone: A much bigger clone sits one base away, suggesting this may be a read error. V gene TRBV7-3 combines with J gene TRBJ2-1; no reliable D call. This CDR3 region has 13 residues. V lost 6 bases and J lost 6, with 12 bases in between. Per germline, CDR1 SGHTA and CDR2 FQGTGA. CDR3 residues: CASSATGTNEQFF. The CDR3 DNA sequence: TGTGCCAGCAGTGCCACTGGCACCAATGAGCAGTTCTTC.

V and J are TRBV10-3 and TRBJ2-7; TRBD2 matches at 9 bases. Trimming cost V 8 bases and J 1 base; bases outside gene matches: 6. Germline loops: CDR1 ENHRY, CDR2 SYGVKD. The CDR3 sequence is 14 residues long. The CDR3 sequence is CAISGTSISYEQYF. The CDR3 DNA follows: TGTGCCATCTCCGGGACTAGCATTTCCTACGAGCAGTACTTC.

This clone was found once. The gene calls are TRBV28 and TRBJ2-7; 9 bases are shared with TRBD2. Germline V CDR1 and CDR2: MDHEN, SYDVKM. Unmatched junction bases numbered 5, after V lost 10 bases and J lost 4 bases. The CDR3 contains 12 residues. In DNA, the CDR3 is TGTGCCACCACAACTAGCGGGTACGAGCAGTACTTC. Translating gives CATTTSGYEQYF.

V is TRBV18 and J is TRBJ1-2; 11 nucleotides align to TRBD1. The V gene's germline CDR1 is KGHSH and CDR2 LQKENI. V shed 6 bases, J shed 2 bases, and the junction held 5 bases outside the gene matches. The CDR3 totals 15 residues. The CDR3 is CASSTGQGVNYGYTF. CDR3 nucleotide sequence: TGTGCCAGCTCCACGGGACAGGGGGTAAACTATGGCTACACCTTC.

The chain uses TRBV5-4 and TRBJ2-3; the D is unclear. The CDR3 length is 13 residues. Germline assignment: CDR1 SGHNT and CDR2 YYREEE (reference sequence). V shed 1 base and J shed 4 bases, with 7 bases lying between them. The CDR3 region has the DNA TGTGCCAGCAGCTTGTTTGGGGCAGATACGCAGTATTTT. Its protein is CASSLFGADTQYF.

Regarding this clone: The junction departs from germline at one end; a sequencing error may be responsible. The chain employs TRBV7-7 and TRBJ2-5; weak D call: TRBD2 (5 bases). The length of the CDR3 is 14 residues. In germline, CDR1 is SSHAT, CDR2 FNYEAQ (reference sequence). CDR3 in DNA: TGTGCTAGCAGCTTCGGGGTCTCCCAAGAGACCCAGTACTTC. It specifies CASSFGVSQETQYF.

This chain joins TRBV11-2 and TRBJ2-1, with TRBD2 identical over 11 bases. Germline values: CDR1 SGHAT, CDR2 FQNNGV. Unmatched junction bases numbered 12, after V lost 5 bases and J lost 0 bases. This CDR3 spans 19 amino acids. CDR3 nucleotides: TGTGCCAGCAGCCACGAAGGGACTAGCGGAGGGAGCTCCTACAATGAGCAGTTCTTC. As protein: CASSHEGTSGGSSYNEQFF.